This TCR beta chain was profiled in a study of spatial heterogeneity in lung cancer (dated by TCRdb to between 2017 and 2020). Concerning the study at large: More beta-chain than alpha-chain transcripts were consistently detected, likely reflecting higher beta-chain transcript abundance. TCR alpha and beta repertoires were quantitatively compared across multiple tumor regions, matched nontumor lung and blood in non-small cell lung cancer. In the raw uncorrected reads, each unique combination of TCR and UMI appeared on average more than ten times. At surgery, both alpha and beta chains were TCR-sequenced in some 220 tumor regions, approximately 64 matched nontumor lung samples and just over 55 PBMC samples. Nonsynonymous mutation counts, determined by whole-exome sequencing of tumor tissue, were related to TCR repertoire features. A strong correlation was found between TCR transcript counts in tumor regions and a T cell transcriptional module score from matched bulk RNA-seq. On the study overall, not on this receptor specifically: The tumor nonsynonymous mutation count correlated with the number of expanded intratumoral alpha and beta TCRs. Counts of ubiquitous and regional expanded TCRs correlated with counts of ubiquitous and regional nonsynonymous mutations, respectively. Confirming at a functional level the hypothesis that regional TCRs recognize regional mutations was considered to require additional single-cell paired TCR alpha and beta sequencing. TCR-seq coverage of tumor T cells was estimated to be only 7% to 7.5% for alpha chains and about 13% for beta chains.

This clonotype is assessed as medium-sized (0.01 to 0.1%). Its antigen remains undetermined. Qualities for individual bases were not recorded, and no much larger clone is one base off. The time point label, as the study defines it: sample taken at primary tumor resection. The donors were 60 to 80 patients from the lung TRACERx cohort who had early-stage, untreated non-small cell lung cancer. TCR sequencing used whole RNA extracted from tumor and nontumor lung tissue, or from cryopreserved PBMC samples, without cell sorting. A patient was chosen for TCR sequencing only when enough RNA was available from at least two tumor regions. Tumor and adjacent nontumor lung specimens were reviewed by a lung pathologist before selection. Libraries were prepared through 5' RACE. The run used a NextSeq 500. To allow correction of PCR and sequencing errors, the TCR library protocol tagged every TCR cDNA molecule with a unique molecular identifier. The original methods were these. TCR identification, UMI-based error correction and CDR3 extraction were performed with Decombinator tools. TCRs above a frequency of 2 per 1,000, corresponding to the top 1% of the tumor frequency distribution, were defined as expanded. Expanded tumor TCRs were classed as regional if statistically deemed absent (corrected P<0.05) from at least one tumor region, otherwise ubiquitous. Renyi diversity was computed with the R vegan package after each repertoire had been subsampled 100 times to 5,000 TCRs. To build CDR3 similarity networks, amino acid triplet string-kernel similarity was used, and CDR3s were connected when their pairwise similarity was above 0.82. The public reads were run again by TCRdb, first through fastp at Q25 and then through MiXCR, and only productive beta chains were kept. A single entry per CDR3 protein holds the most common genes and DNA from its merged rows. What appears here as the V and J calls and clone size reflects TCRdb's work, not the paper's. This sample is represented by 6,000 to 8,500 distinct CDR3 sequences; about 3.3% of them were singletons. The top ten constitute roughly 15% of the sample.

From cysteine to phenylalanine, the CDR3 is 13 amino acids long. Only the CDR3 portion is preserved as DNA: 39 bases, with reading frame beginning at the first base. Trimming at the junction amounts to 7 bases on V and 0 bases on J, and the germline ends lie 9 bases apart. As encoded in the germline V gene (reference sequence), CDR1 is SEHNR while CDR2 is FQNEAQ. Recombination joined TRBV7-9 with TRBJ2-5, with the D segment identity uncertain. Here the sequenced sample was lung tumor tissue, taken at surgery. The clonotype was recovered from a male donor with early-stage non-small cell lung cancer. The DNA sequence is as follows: TGTGCCAGCATCCCTCAAAACCAAGAGACCCAGTACTTC. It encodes CASIPQNQETQYF. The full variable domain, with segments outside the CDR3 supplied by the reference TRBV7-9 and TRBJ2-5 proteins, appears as DTGVSQNPRHKITKRGQNVTFRCDPISEHNRLYWYRQTLGQGPEFLTYFQNEAQLEKSRLLSDRFSAERPKGSFSTLEIQRTEQGDSAMYLCASIPQNQETQYFGPGTRLLVL.